This entry lists 23 T cell receptor beta chains sequenced from one sample in a study of stem cell transplantation in POMP-related autoinflammatory disease. Profiled with immunoSEQ multiplex PCR; TCRdb holds only in-frame clones, not every one. The sample lists tens of thousands of clones; approximately 90% were seen once. This sample comprised CD4+ T cells from PBMCs, obtained after stem cell transplantation. The receptors come from a human patient with POMP-related autoinflammation and immune dysregulation (PRAID). Some T cells may have originated in the graft donor.

This chain links TRBV5-1 with TRBJ2-1; no reliable D call. Germline lookup yields CDR1 SGHRS and CDR2 YFSETQ. This CDR3 has 11 residues. Trimming cost V 0 bases and J 10 bases, with 5 bases left between them. CDR3 nucleotide sequence: TGCGCCAGCAGCTTGGTCCAGGAGCAGTTCTTC. It is translated as CASSLVQEQFF.

The rearrangement uses TRBV7-2 and TRBJ1-2; 7 nucleotides line up with TRBD1. The ends lost 2 bases at V and 0 bases at J; junction bases unmatched: 9. The CDR3 has 17 residues. The germline CDR1 and CDR2 sequences are SGHTA and FQGNSA. The CDR3 DNA is TGTGCCAGCAGCTTAACCTTTGGACAGGTAGCTAACTATGGCTACACCTTC. Encoded protein: CASSLTFGQVANYGYTF.

This chain uses TRBV5-1 with TRBJ1-4; no clear D. Germline values: CDR1 SGHRS, CDR2 YFSETQ. This CDR3 is built from 16 residues. V lost 0 bases and J lost 6, with 15 bases in between. The CDR3 protein is CASSLAVSTFHEKLFF. CDR3 coding DNA: TGCGCCAGCAGCTTGGCCGTCTCCACTTTTCATGAAAAACTGTTTTTT.

CDR3 DNA: TGTGCCAGCAGCTTGTATATCCTACAGGGGGGGCAGTACTTC. Amino acid sequence: CASSLYILQGGQYF. V gene TRBV5-8 combines with J gene TRBJ2-7, with 8 positions matching TRBD1. This CDR3 comprises 14 residues. The trim removed 1 base at V and 9 bases at J, leaving 9 bases unmatched. Germline-derived CDR1 and CDR2 are SGHTS and YDEGEE.

The CDR3 sequence: CAWSWPRLRDDTQYF. The CDR3 DNA follows: TGTGCCTGGAGTTGGCCTAGACTGAGGGACGATACGCAGTATTTT. The J gene is TRBJ2-3, the V gene TRBV30; D is tentatively TRBD1 or TRBD2 (5 bases each). The CDR3 contains 15 residues. From germline, CDR1 is GTSNPN and CDR2 SVGIG (reference sequence). Trimming shortened V by 2 bases and J by 6 bases, and 18 bases separated the two germline ends.

This chain connects TRBV16 to TRBJ1-5; D might be TRBD1 (6 bases). Trimming pared 1 base from V and 7 bases from J, leaving 14 bases between. Looked up from germline, CDR1 is KGHSY and CDR2 is FQNENV. CDR3 length: 15 amino acids. Here the CDR3 reads CASSQFTGAGQPQHF. Written as DNA, the CDR3 is TGTGCCAGCAGCCAATTTACGGGGGCCGGGCAGCCCCAGCATTTT.

The chain employs TRBV5-1 and TRBJ1-2; TRBD1 agrees at 7 bases. Germline V gene sequence: CDR1 SGHRS, CDR2 YFSETQ. V dropped 4 bases and J dropped 4; count of bases not matched to a gene: 7. The CDR3 runs 14 residues. The CDR3 here is CASSQGEALYGYTF. In nucleotides, the CDR3 is TGCGCCAGCAGCCAGGGGGAGGCGCTCTATGGCTACACCTTC.

As concerns this clone: Other DNA sequences in this specimen translate into the identical CDR3. The V gene is TRBV3-1 (or the pseudogene TRBV3-2), the J gene TRBJ1-5; a weak D match, TRBD1 (5 bases). The germline V and J ends were trimmed by 6 bases and 2 bases, with 8 bases remaining between them. Looked up from germline, CDR1 is LGHDT and CDR2 is YNNKEL (reference sequence). The CDR3 runs 13 residues. The CDR3 reads CASSQGGNQPQHF. Here the CDR3 DNA reads TGTGCCAGCAGTCAGGGAGGCAATCAGCCCCAGCATTTT.

The V call is TRBV28, the J call TRBJ2-5; TRBD1 matches 7 bases. From germline, CDR1 is MDHEN and CDR2 SYDVKM. V lost 6 bases and J lost 1; bases outside the gene matches: 17. This CDR3 comprises 18 residues. The DNA of the CDR3 is TGTGCCAGCAGACGATTAAGACAGGGCCTGAATCTCCAAGAGACCCAGTACTTC. As protein: CASRRLRQGLNLQETQYF.

This clone was seen only once. V usage is TRBV27 and J usage is TRBJ1-1, with 7 bases fitting TRBD1. This CDR3 spans 14 amino acids. With 5 bases clipped from V and 7 bases from J, the junction kept 10 bases outside the gene matches. Germline values: CDR1 MNHEY, CDR2 SMNVEV (reference sequence). This CDR3 is CASSIRQGPFEAFF. The CDR3 DNA sequence: TGTGCCAGCAGTATACGACAGGGACCCTTTGAAGCTTTCTTT.

The chain is built from TRBV28 and TRBJ2-7, with a tentative D call TRBD2 (5 bases). Germline assignment: CDR1 MDHEN and CDR2 SYDVKM. Trimming stripped 7 bases from V and 0 bases from J, with 13 bases between. This CDR3 contains 14 residues. The CDR3 here is CASTTPGSSYEQYF. The CDR3 region has the DNA TGTGCCAGCACCACCCCGGGGAGCTCCTACGAGCAGTACTTC.

CDR3 in amino acids: CASLGGSIQYF. CDR3 nucleotides: TGTGCCAGCCTTGGGGGGAGCATTCAGTACTTC. This rearrangement joins TRBV7-9 to TRBJ2-4; the D gene is possibly TRBD2 (6 bases). V was clipped by 8 bases and J by 9 bases, with 11 bases between them. The V gene's germline CDR1 is SEHNR and CDR2 FQNEAQ (reference sequence). This CDR3 spans 11 amino acids.

V gene TRBV13 combines with J gene TRBJ2-3; TRBD2 agrees at 8 bases. V gave up 1 base and J gave up 1 base; unmatched junction bases: 1. The CDR3 is 15 amino acids. CDR1 and CDR2 (germline): PRHDT, FYEKMQ (reference sequence). The CDR3 is CASSLAGGGTDTQYF. DNA for the CDR3: TGTGCCAGCAGCTTAGCGGGGGGGGGCACAGATACGCAGTATTTT.

The count of this clone is one. The chain links TRBV10-1 to TRBJ2-5; the match to TRBD1 covers 8 bases. Germline loops: CDR1 WNHNN, CDR2 SYGVQD (reference sequence). There are 15 residues in the CDR3. The V and J ends lost 1 base and 3 bases, in that order; junction bases with no gene match: 4. Written as DNA, the CDR3 is TGCGCCAGCAGTGAGTACCCAGGGGGCGAAGAGACCCAGTACTTC. Translating it yields CASSEYPGGEETQYF.

The rearrangement joins TRBV9 to TRBJ1-3; D is possibly TRBD1 (5 bases). The CDR3 covers 17 residues. Per germline, CDR1 SGDLS and CDR2 YYNGEE. V was cut by 4 bases and J by 0 bases, with 17 bases left in between. The DNA for the CDR3 is TGTGCCAGCAGCATCCGGGACTCTGCCTACTCTGGAAACACCATATATTTT. Amino acid sequence: CASSIRDSAYSGNTIYF.

The genes are TRBV30 and TRBJ2-1; 8 bases line up with TRBD2. The CDR3 has 15 amino acids. Germline V gene lookup returns CDR1 GTSNPN and CDR2 SVGIG (reference sequence). The J segment lost 5 bases and the V segment lost 4 bases, leaving 10 bases of the junction unmatched. Here the CDR3 reads CAWIFFPAGDNEQFF. The CDR3 DNA follows: TGTGCCTGGATTTTTTTCCCAGCGGGGGACAATGAGCAGTTCTTC.

This sequence joins TRBV5-1 and TRBJ1-4; D remains unclear. There are 13 residues in the CDR3. The germline V and J ends were trimmed by 0 bases and 2 bases, with 2 bases remaining between them. Germline CDR1 SGHRS, CDR2 YFSETQ. The CDR3 DNA is TGCGCCAGCAGCTTGGCCACTAATGAAAAACTGTTTTTT. The encoded protein is CASSLATNEKLFF.

This chain uses TRBV6-6 with TRBJ2-7; D possibly corresponds to TRBD1 (6 bases). The V gene lost 0 bases and the J gene lost 5 bases, with 11 bases spanning the gap. CDR1 and CDR2 from the germline V gene are MNHNY and SVGAGI (reference sequence). The CDR3 consists of 14 residues. The CDR3 spells CASSYSYQGNEQYV. In nucleotides, the CDR3 is TGTGCCAGCAGTTACTCTTACCAGGGGAACGAGCAGTACGTC.

V usage is TRBV4-1 and J usage is TRBJ1-2, with D perhaps matching TRBD1 (6 bases). Looked up from germline, CDR1 is MGHRA and CDR2 is YSYEKL. The CDR3 runs to 13 residues. Trimming left V 0 bases short and J 8 bases short, with 10 bases between. The chain's CDR3 is CASSQDPGVGYTF. In DNA form, the CDR3 reads TGCGCCAGCAGCCAAGATCCAGGGGTCGGCTACACCTTC.

The V and J genes are TRBV6-6 and TRBJ1-6; D is possibly TRBD1 (5 bases). Trimming removed 0 bases at V and 6 bases at J, with 12 bases between. CDR1 is MNHNY and CDR2 is SVGAGI in the germline V gene (reference sequence). The CDR3 sequence is 16 residues long. The CDR3 is CASSYSTGTPNSPLHF. CDR3 coding DNA: TGTGCCAGCAGTTACTCAACCGGGACGCCTAATTCACCCCTCCACTTT.

The chain couples TRBV19 to TRBJ2-7, with 12 bases lining up with TRBD1. CDR3 length: 20 residues. Germline lookup yields CDR1 LNHDA and CDR2 SQIVND (reference sequence). Unmatched junction bases numbered 17, after V lost 2 bases and J lost 3 bases. DNA for the CDR3: TGTGCCAGTAGTATATTTGGGGGACAGGGGGCACTATTTGGTAACTACGAGCAGTACTTC. The encoded protein is CASSIFGGQGALFGNYEQYF.

V gene TRBV5-1 combines with J gene TRBJ1-4; possible D gene TRBD1, 5 bases. The CDR3 length is 17 residues. V gave up 4 bases and J gave up 2 bases, with 18 bases separating them. CDR1 is SGHRS and CDR2 is YFSETQ in the germline V gene. CDR3 sequence reads: CASSRKPGPPTNEKLFF. DNA of the CDR3: TGCGCCAGCAGCCGTAAACCAGGGCCCCCTACTAATGAAAAACTGTTTTTT.

The chain combines TRBV28 with TRBJ1-4; D remains ambiguous. This CDR3 spans 15 amino acids. The ends were cut back, 3 bases at V and 8 bases at J, with 16 bases in the middle. The germline V gene has CDR1 MDHEN and CDR2 SYDVKM. The CDR3 loop is CASSFVRRGWEKLFF. The CDR3 DNA follows: TGTGCCAGCAGTTTCGTCAGACGGGGTTGGGAAAAACTGTTTTTT.